This TCR beta chain was identified during a study of OX40 agonist ivuxolimab in advanced cancers. The overall study: Dose-escalation subjects each had hepatocellular carcinoma, melanoma, renal cell or head and neck cancer. Partial responses were achieved by three patients, one with hepatocellular carcinoma and two with cutaneous melanoma.

CDR1 and CDR2 (germline): SGDLS, YYNGEE. This CDR3 has 14 residues. Regarding the study as a whole: The 0.1-3.0 mg/kg partial responders had among the lowest clonal expansion.

A word on this clone: Its cognate antigen is unknown.

Generated by immunoSEQ multiplex PCR, the TCRdb table keeps only in-frame clones and is missing some. The sample gives 130,000 or so clones, more than 85% of which show up once; more than 0.8% is in the top ten. A history of autoimmune disease or systemic immunosuppression excluded patients. The source is an adult with an advanced solid tumor such as melanoma, head and neck, liver or kidney cancer. The chain recombines TRBV9 with TRBJ2-7; no firm D call. The source material was CD4+ or CD8+ T cells sorted from blood, sampled in a trial of the OX40 agonist ivuxolimab. The CDR3 DNA reads as TGTGCACCCGAGGTAGCTGGGCGCTCCTACGAGCAGTACTTC. It encodes CAPEVAGRSYEQYF. Filled out from reference TRBV9 and TRBJ2-7, the complete variable domain reads DSGVTQTPKHLITATGQRVTLRCSPRSGDLSVYWYQQSLDQGLQFLIQYYNGEERAKGNILERFSAQQFPDLHSELNLSSLELGDSALYFCAPEVAGRSYEQYFGPGTRLTVT.